This entry is about one T cell receptor beta chain. No cognate antigen has been identified for it. Base qualities are not recorded, but no much larger clone differs from it by a single base. The record originates from a study of OX40 agonist ivuxolimab in advanced cancers. Regarding the research as a whole: The costimulatory receptor OX40 (CD134) was targeted by ivuxolimab, a fully human IgG2 agonistic monoclonal antibody. Intravenous ivuxolimab was administered to patients every 2 weeks at six dose levels: 0.01, 0.1, 0.3, 1.5, 3 and 10 mg/kg. Of the roughly 51 patients in dose escalation, around 20 had hepatocellular carcinoma, some 15 had melanoma, 9 had renal cell carcinoma and 9 had head and neck cancer. Partial responses were achieved by three dose-escalation patients, of whom one had hepatocellular carcinoma and two had cutaneous melanoma. The paper describes the monotherapy dose-escalation part (N of about 52 patients) of the phase I trial of ivuxolimab. Prior anti-PD-1, anti-PD-L1 or anti-CTLA-4 therapy was permitted, and 40% of dose-escalation patients had received checkpoint inhibitors. The dose-escalation cohort was 82.7% male with a mean age of 60 years, ranging from roughly 20 to 80. Peripheral TCRbeta sequencing was intended to test whether TCR sequence diversity was altered and clonal T-cell expansion was caused by ivuxolimab.

What the research found in general, with its limitations: At doses of 0.1 to 3.0 mg/kg, clonal expansion of both CD4+ and CD8+ blood T cells was observed from baseline to week 6. The antigen specificity of the clonally expanded peripheral T cells was not determined. In partial responders in the 0.1-3.0 mg/kg groups, normalized peripheral clonal expansion was found to be among the lowest, especially among CD8+ T cells. Low levels of normalized T-cell clonal expansion were also seen in some patients who did not respond. On average, CD8+ T cells showed more expanded clones than CD4+ T cells after ivuxolimab.

The trial excluded patients who had a history of autoimmune disease or who were on systemic immunosuppression. Peripheral blood for TCR sequencing was drawn from every dose cohort at baseline, at cycle 4 day 1 and at cycle 7 day 1. The samples were taken from a phase I, first-in-human, multicenter, open-label dose-escalation trial of ivuxolimab. Adults with locally advanced or metastatic melanoma, renal cell, hepatocellular, or head and neck squamous cell carcinoma were enrolled in the trial. Before TCR sequencing, CD4+ T cells and CD8+ T cells were sorted from peripheral blood as separate populations. From V the trimming removes 2 bases and from J it removes 4 bases, while the gene matches leave 6 bases of the junction unaccounted for. As encoded in the germline V gene (reference sequence), CDR1 is LNHDA while CDR2 is SQIVND. From the cysteine up to the phenylalanine, the CDR3 has a length of 15 residues. The only DNA kept is the CDR3, 45 bases in frame from the first base.

Genomic DNA was extracted from sorted cells for sequencing of the TCRbeta CDR3 region. TCRbeta CDR3 regions were sequenced using the immunoSEQ Assay. Held by TCRdb, this immuneACCESS table contains in-frame sequences only and omits some clones. Under half of the omission traces to an unresolved V gene where checked; the cause of the rest is unknown. The sample records 50,000 or so clones, about 82% of which are singletons. About 2.6% of the sample comes from the top ten. The clonotype comes from an adult with an advanced solid tumor such as melanoma, head and neck, liver or kidney cancer. The specimen comprised CD4+ or CD8+ T cells sorted from blood, sampled in a trial of the OX40 agonist ivuxolimab. Recombination joined TRBV19 with TRBJ2-5; a stretch of 8 junction bases matches TRBD1. The nucleotide sequence is TGTGCCAGTAGTATACGACAGGGGCTAGGAGAGACCCAGTACTTC. The translation is CASSIRQGLGETQYF. This CDR3, with the reference TRBV19 and TRBJ2-5 proteins standing in past its ends, gives the full variable domain DGGITQSPKYLFRKEGQNVTLSCEQNLNHDAMYWYRQDPGQGLRLIYYSQIVNDFQKGDIAEGYSVSREKKESFPLTVTSAQKNPTAFYLCASSIRQGLGETQYFGPGTRLLVL.